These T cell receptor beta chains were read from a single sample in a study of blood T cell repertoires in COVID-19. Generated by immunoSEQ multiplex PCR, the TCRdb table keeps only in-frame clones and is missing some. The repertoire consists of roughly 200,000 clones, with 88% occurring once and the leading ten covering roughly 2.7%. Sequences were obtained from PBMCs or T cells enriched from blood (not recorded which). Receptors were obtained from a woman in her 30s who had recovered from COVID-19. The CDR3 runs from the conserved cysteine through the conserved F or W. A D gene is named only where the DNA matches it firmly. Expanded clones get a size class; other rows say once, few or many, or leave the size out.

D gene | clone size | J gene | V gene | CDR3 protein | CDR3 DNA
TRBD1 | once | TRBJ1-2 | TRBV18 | CASSPGQGSYGYTF | TGTGCCAGCTCACCGGGACAGGGAAGCTATGGCTACACCTTC
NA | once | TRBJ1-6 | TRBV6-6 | CASRDESRPLHF | TGTGCCAGCAGAGACGAATCGCGGCCCCTCCACTTT
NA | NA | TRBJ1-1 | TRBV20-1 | CSASPGRNTEAFF | TGCAGTGCTAGTCCGGGGAGGAACACTGAAGCTTTCTTT
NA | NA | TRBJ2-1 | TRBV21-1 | CASERQVGGEQFF | TGTGCCAGCGAGAGACAGGTAGGGGGTGAGCAGTTCTTC
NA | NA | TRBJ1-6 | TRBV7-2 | CASSLAAAGVSPLHF | TGTGCCAGCAGCTTAGCGGCGGCAGGGGTTTCACCCCTCCACTTT
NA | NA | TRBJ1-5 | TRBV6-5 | CASTRDRGQPQHF | TGTGCCAGCACTAGGGATAGGGGTCAGCCCCAGCATTTT
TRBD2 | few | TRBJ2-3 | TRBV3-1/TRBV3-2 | CASSPTSSGGTDTQYF | TGTGCCAGCAGCCCGACTAGCTCAGGTGGCACAGATACGCAGTATTTT
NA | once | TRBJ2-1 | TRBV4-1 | CASSQESRARFDEQFF | TGCGCCAGCAGCCAAGAATCGAGAGCGCGGTTCGATGAGCAGTTCTTC
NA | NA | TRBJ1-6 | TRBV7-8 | CASSLVWRAGNSPLHF | TGTGCCAGCAGCTTAGTGTGGAGGGCTGGTAATTCACCCCTCCACTTT
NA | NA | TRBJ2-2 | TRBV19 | CASSTLNRRGGTGELFF | TGTGCCAGTAGTACCTTAAACCGACGAGGAGGCACCGGGGAGCTGTTTTTT
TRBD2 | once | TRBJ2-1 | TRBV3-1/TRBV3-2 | CASSPLLAGGNEQFF | TGTGCCAGCAGCCCCCTCCTAGCGGGGGGCAATGAGCAGTTCTTC
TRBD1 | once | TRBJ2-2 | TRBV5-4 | CASSPPPGTGFTGELFF | TGTGCCAGCAGCCCCCCCCCTGGGACAGGGTTCACCGGGGAGCTGTTTTTT
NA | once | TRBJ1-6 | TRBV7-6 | CASSLGTEVNSPLHF | TGTGCCAGCAGCTTAGGGACAGAAGTTAACTCACCCCTCCACTTT
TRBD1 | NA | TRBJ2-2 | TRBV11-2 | CASSSRQGGTGELFF | TGTGCCAGCAGCAGCAGACAGGGGGGCACCGGGGAGCTGTTTTTT
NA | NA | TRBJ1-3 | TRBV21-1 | CASSNYGGTVGNTIYF | TGTGCCAGCAGCAATTATGGGGGGACAGTCGGAAACACCATATATTTT
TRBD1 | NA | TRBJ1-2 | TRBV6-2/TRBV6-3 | CASSQTGEAHGYTF | TGTGCCAGCAGTCAGACAGGGGAGGCGCATGGCTACACCTTC
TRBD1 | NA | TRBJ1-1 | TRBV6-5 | CASTGTGTEAFF | TGTGCCAGCACCGGGACAGGGACTGAAGCTTTCTTT
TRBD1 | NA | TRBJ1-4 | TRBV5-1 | CASSLGTGGGSEKLFF | TGCGCCAGCAGCTTAGGGACAGGGGGAGGTAGTGAAAAACTGTTTTTT
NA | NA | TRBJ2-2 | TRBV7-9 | CASSLGAQRFANTGELFF | TGTGCCAGCAGCCTAGGGGCACAGAGATTCGCGAACACCGGGGAGCTGTTTTTT
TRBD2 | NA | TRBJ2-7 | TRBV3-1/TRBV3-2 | CASSPREGLAGAEQYF | TGTGCCAGCAGCCCGCGCGAGGGACTAGCGGGGGCGGAGCAGTACTTC
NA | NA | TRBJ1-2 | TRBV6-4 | CASSVEGTYGYTF | TGTGCCAGCAGTGTGGAGGGTACCTATGGCTACACCTTC
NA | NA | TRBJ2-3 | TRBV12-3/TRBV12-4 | CASSLSDTQYF | TGTGCCAGCAGTTTATCTGATACGCAGTATTTT
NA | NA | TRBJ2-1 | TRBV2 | CASRREGTITYNEQFF | TGTGCCAGCAGGAGAGAGGGAACTATCACCTACAATGAGCAGTTCTTC
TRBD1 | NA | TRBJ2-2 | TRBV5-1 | CASSDRVTGELFF | TGCGCCAGCAGTGACAGGGTAACCGGGGAGCTGTTTTTT
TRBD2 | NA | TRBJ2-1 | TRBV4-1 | CASSPTSGGYNEQFF | TGCGCCAGCAGCCCGACTAGCGGGGGATACAATGAGCAGTTCTTC
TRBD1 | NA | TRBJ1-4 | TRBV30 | CAWRERDREGAANEKLFF | TGTGCCTGGAGGGAGAGGGACAGGGAGGGTGCGGCTAATGAAAAACTGTTTTTT
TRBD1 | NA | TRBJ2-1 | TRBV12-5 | CASGFSGQLYDNEQFF | TGTGCTAGTGGTTTCTCGGGACAGCTTTATGACAATGAGCAGTTCTTC
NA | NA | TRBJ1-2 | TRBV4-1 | CASSQDPGGEGYTF | TGCGCCAGCAGCCAAGATCCCGGGGGGGAAGGCTACACCTTC
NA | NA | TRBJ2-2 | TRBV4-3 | CASSQETGNTGELFF | TGCGCCAGCAGCCAAGAAACAGGGAACACCGGGGAGCTGTTTTTT
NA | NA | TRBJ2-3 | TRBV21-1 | CASSKIQGPDTQYF | TGTGCCAGCAGCAAGATTCAGGGTCCAGATACGCAGTATTTT
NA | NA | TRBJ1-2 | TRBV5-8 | CASSLDGTPQDYGYTF | TGTGCCAGCAGCTTGGATGGGACACCCCAGGACTATGGCTACACCTTC
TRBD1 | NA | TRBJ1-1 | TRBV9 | CASSVATGGTEAFF | TGTGCCAGCAGCGTTGCGACAGGGGGCACTGAAGCTTTCTTT
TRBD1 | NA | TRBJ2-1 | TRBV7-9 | CASSSTGSSYNEQFF | TGTGCCAGCAGTTCGACAGGGAGTTCCTACAATGAGCAGTTCTTC
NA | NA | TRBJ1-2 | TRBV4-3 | CASSYRTDTYGYTF | TGCGCCAGCAGCTATCGGACAGACACCTATGGCTACACCTTC
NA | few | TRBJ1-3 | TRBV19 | CASSIQGTGNTIYF | TGTGCCAGTAGTATACAGGGAACTGGAAACACCATATATTTT
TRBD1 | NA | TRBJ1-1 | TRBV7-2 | CASSLDHRGSTEAFF | TGTGCCAGCAGCTTAGACCACAGGGGTTCTACTGAAGCTTTCTTT
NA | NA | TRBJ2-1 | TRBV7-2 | CASSTDGSSYNEQFF | TGTGCCAGCAGCACGGACGGGAGCTCCTACAATGAGCAGTTCTTC
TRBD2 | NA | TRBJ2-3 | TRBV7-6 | CASSTGLAGGPDTQYF | TGTGCCAGCAGCACTGGACTAGCGGGGGGCCCAGATACGCAGTATTTT
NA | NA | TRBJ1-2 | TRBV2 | CASSDWGGANYGYTF | TGTGCCAGCAGTGATTGGGGAGGGGCAAACTATGGCTACACCTTC
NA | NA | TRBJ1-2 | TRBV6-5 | CASSYPDYYGYTF | TGTGCCAGCAGTTACCCGGACTACTATGGCTACACCTTC
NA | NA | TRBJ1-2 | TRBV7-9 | CASSLESSGFGAYGYTF | TGTGCCAGCAGCTTAGAAAGTTCAGGGTTCGGAGCCTATGGCTACACCTTC
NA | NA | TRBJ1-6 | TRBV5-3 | CARSSDKQGSPLHF | TGTGCCAGAAGCTCCGACAAGCAGGGCTCACCCCTCCACTTT